These 25 T cell receptor beta chains came from one sample sequenced in a study of spatial heterogeneity in lung cancer. TCRdb fed the 5' RACE reads into MiXCR, producing one record per CDR3 protein. This table holds 40,000 to 50,000 distinct CDR3 sequences, roughly 7.6% found once. Time point here: sample taken at primary tumor resection. TCRs were sequenced from unsorted whole RNA of tumor, nontumor lung or PBMC. This specimen was PBMCs, taken at surgery. The receptors here all came from a female donor with early-stage non-small cell lung cancer.

This clonotype was picked up many times. This rearrangement joins TRBV6-2 or TRBV6-3 to TRBJ1-1; possibly TRBD1 for D (5 bases). Trimming stripped 10 bases from V and 1 base from J, with 13 bases between. The germline CDR1 and CDR2 sequences are MNHEY and SVGEGT. CDR3 length equals 13 residues. This CDR3 is CAISGLGNTEAFF. The CDR3, as DNA: TGTGCCATCTCAGGGTTAGGGAACACTGAAGCTTTCTTT.

This clonotype was observed a handful of times. The V gene is TRBV2, the J gene TRBJ1-4; D call uncertain. V was trimmed by 11 bases and J by 6 bases, leaving 16 bases between them. The CDR3 is 13 residues long. CDR1 SNHLY and CDR2 FYNNEI come from the germline V gene. The CDR3 is CAGVPSGYEKLFF. The CDR3 DNA sequence: TGTGCCGGAGTACCATCGGGATATGAAAAACTGTTTTTT.

The table lists this clonotype with many counts. The chain has TRBV5-1 and TRBJ2-5; possible D gene TRBD1, 6 bases. This CDR3 is built from 16 residues. V lost 2 bases to trimming and J lost 0 bases, with 14 bases between them. CDR1 SGHRS and CDR2 YFSETQ come from the germline V gene. CDR3 in amino acids: CASSFLGQINQETQYF. CDR3 coding DNA: TGCGCCAGCAGCTTCCTCGGACAGATAAACCAAGAGACCCAGTACTTC.

This clonotype was detected many times. The genes are TRBV7-2 and TRBJ1-5, with 9 bases fitting TRBD1. This CDR3 contains 14 residues. Trimming cost V 5 bases and J 5 bases; bases outside gene matches: 4. The germline gives CDR1 SGHTA, CDR2 FQGNSA. The CDR3 region is CASSPRQGDQPQHF. CDR3 nucleotides: TGTGCCAGCAGCCCAAGACAGGGGGATCAGCCCCAGCATTTT.

The genes are TRBV20-1 and TRBJ2-7; 9 bases are shared with TRBD1. With 2 bases clipped from V and 6 bases from J, the junction kept 2 bases outside the gene matches. There are 12 residues in the CDR3. Per germline, CDR1 DFQATT and CDR2 SNEGSKA (reference sequence). The CDR3 coding sequence is TGCAGTGCTAGATCGGACAGGGGCGAGCAGTACTTC. Protein: CSARSDRGEQYF.

The V gene is TRBV4-2, the J gene TRBJ2-3; 7 nucleotides align to TRBD1. Germline-derived CDR1 and CDR2 are LGHNA and YNFKEQ. There are 16 residues in the CDR3. Trimming took 4 bases from V and 3 from J; bases not matched to a gene: 10. The CDR3 reads CASSPGQAGGTDTQYF. CDR3 DNA: TGTGCCAGCAGCCCCGGACAGGCCGGAGGAACAGATACGCAGTATTTT.

In this sample, this clonotype turned up many times. The chain recombines TRBV11-1 with TRBJ2-5; perhaps TRBD2 as D (6 bases). The CDR3 is made up of 15 amino acids. Between the trimmed V and J ends, which lost 1 base and 4 bases, there was a span of 13 bases. Germline V gene data show CDR1 as SGHAT and CDR2 as FQDESV (reference sequence). The CDR3 DNA sequence: TGTGCCAGCAGCTTAGGCGGACGGGAGCGAGAGACCCAGTACTTC. It codes for CASSLGGRERETQYF.

This clonotype was observed many times. The chain is built from TRBV5-5 and TRBJ2-7; D remains unclear. This CDR3 is built from 11 residues. The germline CDR1 and CDR2 sequences are SGHKS and YYEKEE (reference sequence). The ends were cut back, 0 bases at V and 6 bases at J, with 4 bases in the middle. The CDR3 spells CASSLVGEQYF. As DNA, the CDR3 is TGTGCCAGCAGCTTGGTAGGCGAGCAGTACTTC.

The sample holds many counts of this clonotype. The chain combines TRBV12-3 or TRBV12-4 with TRBJ2-4; D may match TRBD1 or TRBD2 (5 bases each). Trimming pared 6 bases from V and 6 bases from J, leaving 18 bases between. This CDR3 has 15 amino acids. In DNA, the CDR3 is TGTGCCAGCAGCCCTGGACCGGGACCTAGAAACATTCAGTACTTC. It yields the protein CASSPGPGPRNIQYF.

This clonotype was counted many times. The chain links TRBV12-3 or TRBV12-4 to TRBJ2-3; 8 bases are shared with TRBD2. The CDR3 is made up of 15 amino acids. V lost 5 bases and J lost 0; bases outside the gene matches: 4. This CDR3 reads CASSRSGASTDTQYF. The CDR3 nucleotides read TGTGCCAGCAGTCGTAGCGGGGCAAGCACAGATACGCAGTATTTT.

This clonotype was observed a handful of times. CDR3 residues: CASSLGIGDQPQHF. Written as DNA, the CDR3 is TGTGCCAGCAGCTTGGGAATTGGGGATCAGCCCCAGCATTTT. This sequence joins TRBV5-6 and TRBJ1-5; D unresolved. CDR1 SGHDT and CDR2 YYEEEE come from the germline V gene. This CDR3 comprises 14 residues. V lost 0 bases, J lost 5 bases, and 9 bases lay in between.

This clonotype was counted many times. The J gene is TRBJ1-1, the V gene TRBV6-5; D perhaps matches TRBD1 (5 bases). V shed 2 bases and J shed 11 bases, with 12 bases lying between them. The CDR3 runs 12 residues. Germline-derived CDR1 and CDR2 are MNHEY and SVGAGI. The chain's CDR3 is CASSYLQGLAFF. The CDR3 coding sequence is TGTGCCAGCAGTTACCTCCAGGGTCTGGCTTTCTTT.

The chain couples TRBV12-3 or TRBV12-4 to TRBJ1-1; D uncertain. V lost 7 bases and J 5 bases, leaving 8 bases between the germline ends. The CDR3 has 11 amino acids. CDR3 DNA: TGTGCCAGCACTCGGGCTACTGAAGCTTTCTTT. It specifies CASTRATEAFF.

Only a few counts were recorded for this clonotype. V usage is TRBV15 and J usage is TRBJ2-7; either TRBD1 or TRBD2 may supply D (5 bases each). V was clipped by 0 bases and J by 2 bases, with 14 bases between them. Germline CDR1 and CDR2: LNHNV and YYDKDF (reference sequence). The CDR3 sequence is 16 residues long. The CDR3 reads CATSRETGWGTYEQYF. The CDR3 bases are TGTGCCACCAGCAGAGAGACGGGGTGGGGCACCTACGAGCAGTACTTC.

The V call is TRBV6-6, the J call TRBJ1-5; D may be TRBD1 (5 bases). The CDR3 length is 15 residues. V lost 7 bases to trimming and J lost 1 base, with 14 bases between them. CDR1 MNHNY and CDR2 SVGAGI come from the germline V gene (reference sequence). The CDR3 DNA is TGTGCCAGCACCGACATGGGGGACAGCAATCAGCCCCAGCATTTT. Amino acids: CASTDMGDSNQPQHF.

This clonotype was counted many times. The chain combines TRBV7-2 with TRBJ2-2; D possibly corresponds to TRBD1 (6 bases). Trimming left V 5 bases short and J 5 bases short, with 12 bases between. Per germline, CDR1 SGHTA and CDR2 FQGNSA. There are 14 residues in the CDR3. CDR3: CASSPQDRTGELFF. As DNA, the CDR3 is TGTGCCAGCAGCCCCCAGGACAGAACCGGGGAGCTGTTTTTT.

This clonotype was observed many times. The chain carries TRBV11-2 and TRBJ2-5, with D perhaps matching TRBD2 (6 bases). Looked up from germline, CDR1 is SGHAT and CDR2 is FQNNGV. Trimming pared 5 bases from V and 0 bases from J, leaving 10 bases between. CDR3 size: 14 residues. The CDR3 DNA follows: TGTGCCAGCAGCCCGACTAGAAACCAAGAGACCCAGTACTTC. This encodes CASSPTRNQETQYF. The full variable domain, with the rest looked up from reference TRBV11-2 and TRBJ2-5, is EAGVAQSPRYKIIEKRQSVAFWCNPISGHATLYWYQQILGQGPKLLIQFQNNGVVDDSQLPKDRFSAERLKGVDSTLKIQPAKLEDSAVYLCASSPTRNQETQYFGPGTRLLVL.

This clonotype was seen at least ten times. The chain carries TRBV6-6 and TRBJ1-6; TRBD1 might be the D (6 bases). Looked up from germline, CDR1 is MNHNY and CDR2 is SVGAGI (reference sequence). The CDR3 has 13 residues. This CDR3 reads CAPPRGDNSPLHF. The CDR3 bases are TGTGCACCGCCGAGGGGGGATAATTCACCCCTCCACTTT.

There are many counts of this clonotype. V is TRBV20-1 and J is TRBJ2-5, with a tentative D call TRBD2 (5 bases). The CDR3 is 16 amino acids. In germline, CDR1 is DFQATT, CDR2 SNEGSKA (reference sequence). V lost 1 base and J lost 5, with 20 bases in between. CDR3 sequence: CSARVSSGSLLETQYF. The CDR3, as DNA: TGCAGTGCTAGAGTTTCCAGCGGCAGCCTCCTGGAGACCCAGTACTTC.

This clonotype was seen only a few times. The chain employs TRBV5-4 and TRBJ2-3, with D possibly matching TRBD1 (6 bases). Trimming removed 1 base at V and 3 bases at J, with 12 bases between. Germline lookup yields CDR1 SGHNT and CDR2 YYREEE (reference sequence). The CDR3 sequence is 15 residues long. CDR3 DNA: TGTGCCAGCAGCTTGCAACAGGGTGGAACAGATACGCAGTATTTT. Amino acids: CASSLQQGGTDTQYF.

This clonotype occurred many times. Its ends do not fully match the called genes, so a read error is possible. The chain recombines TRBV29-1 with TRBJ2-7; D gene unclear. This CDR3 comprises 11 residues. Germline V gives CDR1 SQVTM, CDR2 ANQGSEA. CDR3 DNA: TGCAGCGTTGAACAGAGGCAGGAGCTGTACTTC. As protein: CSVEQRQELYF.

This clonotype was recorded at least ten times. This chain connects TRBV7-2 to TRBJ1-5; unclear D gene. The CDR3 runs 15 residues. V was pared by 6 bases and J by 0 bases, with 12 bases between. CDR1 SGHTA and CDR2 FQGNSA come from the germline V gene. CDR3 nucleotides: TGTGCCAGCAGACGAGATATATATAGCAATCAGCCCCAGCATTTT. Protein: CASRRDIYSNQPQHF.

This clonotype has only a few counts. The chain recombines TRBV7-2 with TRBJ1-2; no reliable D call. The germline CDR1 and CDR2 sequences are SGHTA and FQGNSA. The ends were cut back, 4 bases at V and 1 base at J, with 7 bases in the middle. The CDR3 loop spans 13 amino acids. In DNA form, the CDR3 reads TGTGCCAGCAGCTCCGGACTTAACTATGGCTACACCTTC. Protein: CASSSGLNYGYTF.

This clonotype was counted only a few times. The chain links TRBV11-2 to TRBJ2-7; 14 positions agree with TRBD2. Germline trimming cut 6 bases from V and 4 bases from J; bases unmatched to any gene: 5. Germline CDR1 and CDR2: SGHAT and FQNNGV. The CDR3 length is 15 residues. The CDR3 nucleotides are TGTGCCAGCAGTCCCCGGACTAGCGGGGGGTACGAGCAGTACTTC. This translates into CASSPRTSGGYEQYF.

This clonotype was seen ten or more times. V usage is TRBV19 and J usage is TRBJ1-1; D remains unclear. The CDR3 consists of 15 residues. Trimming left V 7 bases short and J 5 bases short, with 20 bases between. Germline V gives CDR1 LNHDA, CDR2 SQIVND (reference sequence). The CDR3 protein is CASTPRSVSQTEAFF. DNA for the CDR3: TGTGCCAGTACCCCAAGGTCGGTGAGTCAAACTGAAGCTTTCTTT.